This T cell receptor (beta chain) emerged from a study of cytotoxic CD8 clonotypes in ibrutinib-treated CLL. The overall study: Of a cohort that held roughly eleven relapsed/refractory and around 15 treatment-naive patients, 17 to 18 were IGHV unmutated. 24 partial and 2 complete responses; at median 68 months, roughly 15 remitted, roughly 12 progressed.

The protocol was immunoSEQ multiplex PCR, while the TCRdb copy is restricted to in-frame clones and leaves out a portion. The data show roughly 190,000 clones, around 72% seen once. TCR beta library input comprised about 1.9 micrograms of genomic DNA from cryopreserved PBMCs. A remark on this clone: The antigen remains undetermined.

Findings of the study overall: The clonality went up when patients responded to ibrutinib and dropped back toward baseline at progression.

The CDR3 spans 14 residues. Germline V CDR1 and CDR2: MNHEY, SVGAGI. Trimming took 7 bases from V and 5 from J; bases not matched to a gene: 6. The receptor was derived from a human donor with chronic lymphocytic leukemia. The specimen comprised PBMCs, sampled after 24 months of ibrutinib treatment. J is TRBJ2-5 and V is TRBV6-5; 11 bases map to TRBD2. The CDR3 region is CASKAPSGGETQYF. As DNA, the CDR3 is TGTGCCAGCAAGGCTCCTAGCGGGGGGGAGACCCAGTACTTC.